This T cell receptor (beta chain) was retrieved from a study of T-cell memory formation after mild COVID-19. To note about this clonotype: The antigen is not known.

Study observations and caveats: Pre-infection memory held some responding clones, suggesting pre-existing cross-reactive T cells responded.

The authors produced TCR alpha and TCR beta cDNA libraries with sample barcodes and UMIs by 5'RACE using constant-segment primers. TCRdb processed the 5' RACE reads anew with MiXCR; each CDR3 protein has one entry. The sample lists about 200,000 distinct CDR3 sequences, roughly 10% seen once, with roughly 4% in the top ten. CDR1 is MNHEY, CDR2 SVGEGT, per germline. The CDR3 contains 19 residues. V lost 3 bases and J 0 bases, leaving 21 bases between the germline ends. The sequenced sample consisted of PBMCs or a T cell subset sorted from them (not recorded which). The sequence came from a man younger than 35 who had mild COVID-19 (a few samples of this study predate the infection). Cell type and time point are not known. The chain has TRBV6-2 or TRBV6-3 and TRBJ2-1; no firm D call. The CDR3 here is CASSYPLLSSQSSYNEQFF. The CDR3 DNA sequence: TGTGCCAGCAGTTATCCCCTTTTGAGCTCCCAAAGCTCCTACAATGAGCAGTTCTTC.